This note documents a single T cell receptor beta chain sequence. Its specificity is not known. The data derive from a study of shared clonotypes between healthy human individuals. General study findings and limits: Non-shared clonotypes were found to have lower generation probabilities than the clonotypes that were shared by all four of the sorted-subset donors.

The protocol was immunoSEQ multiplex PCR, while the TCRdb copy is restricted to in-frame clones and leaves out a portion. The sample carries about 1.1 million clones, about four fifths recorded once. This TCR came from a man aged 18 to 30 in good health. Some clones in this sample may be carry-over from other donors' samples. Sequenced: memory CD4+ T cells from PBMCs. Subset given: CD45RA-negative fraction.

The CDR3: CASNGGLMNTEAFF. CDR3 DNA sequence: TGTGCCAGCAACGGCGGTCTCATGAACACTGAAGCTTTCTTT. This chain connects TRBV28 to TRBJ1-1; D is uncertain. Trimming pared 7 bases from V and 0 bases from J, leaving 12 bases between. Germline loops: CDR1 MDHEN, CDR2 SYDVKM. The CDR3 extends over 14 amino acids.